Each of the 18 T cell receptor beta chains below was sequenced from the same sample in a study of cytomegalovirus exposure and HLA in healthy donors. This PCR relied on a set of 60 Vbeta primers and 13 Jbeta primers. Clones were sequenced by immunoSEQ multiplex PCR, and TCRdb holds only the in-frame ones, with some missing. The table includes 100,000 to 150,000 clones, approximately 71% detected once. Sample: PBMCs. These TCRs come from a woman between 50 and 59 years old in good health and CMV-seronegative.

Only a few counts were recorded for this clone. This rearrangement joins TRBV5-6 to TRBJ2-5, with 11 nucleotides matching TRBD2. The J call may be mistaken, given a closer DNA end match to TRBJ2-7. The CDR3 has 18 residues. Per the germline V gene, CDR1 is SGHDT and CDR2 is YYEEEE. Here the CDR3 reads CASSLAGFSGGGSYEQYF. The DNA of the CDR3 is TGTGCCAGCAGCTTGGCCGGATTTAGCGGGGGGGGGTCCTACGAGCAGTACTTC.

The chain is built from TRBV4-2 and TRBJ2-1, with 9 bases lining up with TRBD2. The CDR3 has 15 residues. V was clipped by 2 bases and J by 5 bases; unmatched bases: 4. Per the germline V gene, CDR1 is LGHNA and CDR2 is YNFKEQ. In nucleotides, the CDR3 is TGTGCCAGCAGCCAACCTCAGCGGGAGGACAATGAGCAGTTCTTC. It codes for CASSQPQREDNEQFF.

This clone has just a few counts. The J gene is TRBJ2-4, the V gene TRBV7-6; D is undetermined. The CDR3 runs to 16 residues. Germline V gene data show CDR1 as SGHVS and CDR2 as FNYEAQ. V was trimmed by 2 bases and J by 0 bases, leaving 11 bases between them. The CDR3 DNA reads TGTGCCAGCAGCTTATACCCAGCAGGAGCCAAAAACATTCAGTACTTC. It specifies CASSLYPAGAKNIQYF.

The DNA of the CDR3 is TGTGCCAGCAGGAGGATGGGTTACACTGAAGCTTTCTTT. As protein: CASRRMGYTEAFF. This chain uses TRBV28 with TRBJ1-1; no reliable D call. CDR3 length: 13 amino acids. V was clipped by 6 bases and J by 3 bases, with 11 bases between them. From germline, CDR1 is MDHEN and CDR2 SYDVKM.

As to this clone: Relative to the germline gene, one junction end is altered; a read error may explain this. The genes are TRBV28 and TRBJ1-1, with unresolved D. Germline CDR1 is MDHEN and CDR2 is SYDVKM. The CDR3 loop spans 15 amino acids. The chain's CDR3 is CASTPPEGRNSEAFF. CDR3 sequence (DNA): TGTGCCAGCACCCCTCCTGAGGGCCGGAACTCTGAAGCTTTCTTT.

The rearrangement links TRBV12-5 to TRBJ2-5; 12 nucleotides align to TRBD2. V was clipped by 1 base and J by 5 bases; unmatched bases: 11. The germline V gene encodes CDR1 LGHNT and CDR2 FRNRAP. The CDR3 covers 18 residues. The CDR3 DNA sequence: TGTGCTAGTGGTTTGGCCTATCCTTCTAGCGGGAGGGCTGAGACCCAGTACTTC. Protein: CASGLAYPSSGRAETQYF.

This chain connects TRBV25-1 to TRBJ2-5; 8 bases map to TRBD2. J lost 7 bases, V lost 10 bases, and 11 bases had no gene match. CDR1 is MGHDK and CDR2 is SYGVNS in the germline V gene. The CDR3 is made up of 13 amino acids. CDR3 sequence: CATGSTSAGTQYF. The CDR3 region has the DNA TGTGCCACTGGGTCGACTAGCGCGGGGACCCAGTACTTC.

V usage is TRBV7-3 and J usage is TRBJ2-5; tentatively, D is TRBD1 (6 bases). Trimming took 4 bases from V and 5 from J, leaving 11 bases between them. The CDR3 is made up of 13 amino acids. Germline loops: CDR1 SGHTA, CDR2 FQGTGA. For the CDR3, the DNA is TGTGCCAGCAGCTGGGTCCAGGGGGAGACCCAGTACTTC. As protein: CASSWVQGETQYF. Full variable domain (remainder filled in from reference TRBV7-3 and TRBJ2-5): GAGVSQTPSNKVTEKGKYVELRCDPISGHTALYWYRQSLGQGPEFLIYFQGTGAADDSGLPNDRFFAVRPEGSVSTLKIQRTERGDSAVYLCASSWVQGETQYFGPGTRLLVL.

This chain connects TRBV7-2 to TRBJ1-1; tentative D call: TRBD1 (5 bases). Between the trimmed V and J ends, which lost 5 bases and 5 bases, there was a span of 12 bases. The CDR3 runs to 13 residues. Looked up from germline, CDR1 is SGHTA and CDR2 is FQGNSA. Here the CDR3 DNA reads TGTGCCAGCAGCCTCCTGGGGGGGACTGAAGCTTTCTTT. Translation: CASSLLGGTEAFF.

This clone was counted once. The CDR3 here is CASSVQTGDHNGYTF. The CDR3 coding sequence is TGTGCCAGCAGCGTGCAGACAGGGGATCACAATGGCTACACCTTC. The J gene is TRBJ1-2, the V gene TRBV5-6; 8 nucleotides match TRBD1. Germline CDR1 reads SGHDT; CDR2 reads YYEEEE. Losses at the gene ends were 4 bases for V and 6 bases for J; bases not matched to a gene: 11. CDR3 size: 15 residues.

This chain connects TRBV19 to TRBJ1-5, with TRBD1 matching over 7 bases. Germline loops: CDR1 LNHDA, CDR2 SQIVND (reference sequence). Trimming at V came to 4 bases and at J to 9 bases, leaving 9 bases not matched to a gene. CDR3 length: 14 amino acids. CDR3 sequence: CASSTGQMRSPQHF. CDR3 nucleotide sequence: TGTGCCAGTAGTACGGGACAGATGCGTTCGCCCCAGCATTTT.

A remark on this clone: Within the sample, other DNA sequences also encode this same CDR3. The chain combines TRBV18 with TRBJ2-7; 10 bases match TRBD2. From germline, CDR1 is KGHSH and CDR2 LQKENI. The CDR3 spans 14 residues. Trimming took 3 bases from V and 3 from J; bases not matched to a gene: 2. The CDR3 protein is CASSPPSGSYEQYF. The CDR3 DNA follows: TGTGCCAGCTCACCGCCTAGCGGGAGCTACGAGCAGTACTTC.

The chain is built from TRBV27 and TRBJ2-7; TRBD1 matches 8 bases. Germline loops: CDR1 MNHEY, CDR2 SMNVEV (reference sequence). CDR3 length: 17 residues. The junction had 17 bases not matched to a gene; V was cut back by 5 bases and J by 5 bases. CDR3 DNA sequence: TGTGCCAGCAGTCCCCGCCTTCAGTACAGGGGGAGCCACGAGCAGTACTTC. Amino acid sequence: CASSPRLQYRGSHEQYF.

The V and J genes are TRBV28 and TRBJ1-5; perhaps TRBD1 as D (6 bases). The CDR3 runs 12 residues. Trimming took off 5 bases at V and 7 bases at J, with 9 bases between the two ends. Germline values: CDR1 MDHEN, CDR2 SYDVKM. DNA of the CDR3: TGTGCCAGCAGTCTGGACAGCCAGCCCCAGCATTTT. This translates into CASSLDSQPQHF.

The V and J genes are TRBV5-1 and TRBJ1-1, with TRBD1 matching 7 bases. V trimming: 2 bases; J trimming: 7 bases; junction bases outside the gene matches: 8. The CDR3 loop spans 14 amino acids. Germline CDR1 SGHRS, CDR2 YFSETQ. This CDR3 is CASSLDRAMSEAFF. The CDR3, as DNA: TGCGCCAGCAGCTTAGACAGGGCTATGAGTGAAGCTTTCTTT.

This rearrangement joins TRBV7-3 to TRBJ1-1; the D gene is possibly TRBD1 (6 bases). Trimming removed 5 bases from V and 6 bases from J, with 13 bases in between. CDR3 size: 13 residues. Germline lookup yields CDR1 SGHTA and CDR2 FQGTGA. Written as DNA, the CDR3 is TGTGCCAGCAGCGGAATACAGGGATCTGAAGCTTTCTTT. Translation: CASSGIQGSEAFF. The whole variable domain, remainder taken from reference TRBV7-3 and TRBJ1-1, is GAGVSQTPSNKVTEKGKYVELRCDPISGHTALYWYRQSLGQGPEFLIYFQGTGAADDSGLPNDRFFAVRPEGSVSTLKIQRTERGDSAVYLCASSGIQGSEAFFGQGTRLTVV.

The chain carries TRBV13 and TRBJ2-2; D is undetermined. Deletions cut 0 bases from V and 0 bases from J, with 5 bases between. Germline CDR1 is PRHDT and CDR2 is FYEKMQ (reference sequence). The CDR3 sequence is 15 residues long. The CDR3: CASSLGLTNTGELFF. In DNA form, the CDR3 reads TGTGCCAGCAGCTTAGGCCTAACGAACACCGGGGAGCTGTTTTTT.

The chain combines TRBV4-3 with TRBJ2-5; TRBD1 matches 10 bases. V shed 8 bases and J 4 bases; nucleotides not matched to a gene: 10. There are 15 residues in the CDR3. Germline values: CDR1 LGHNA, CDR2 YSLEER. Written as DNA, the CDR3 is TGCGCCAGCCAGCGGACAGGGGGGGACACAGAGACCCAGTACTTC. Its translation is CASQRTGGDTETQYF.